This T cell receptor (beta chain) was found in a study of preoperative IRX-2 immunotherapy in early breast cancer. Treatment indicated: preoperative locoregional IRX-2 cytokine immunotherapy. Preoperative locoregional IRX-2 cytokine immunotherapy was tested in the phase Ib source study. Clones were read by immunoSEQ multiplex PCR, and TCRdb kept only the in-frame ones, dropping some. The table includes 10,000 to 15,000 clones, more than 75% detected once. Per the germline V gene, CDR1 is MNHEY and CDR2 is SMNVEV (reference sequence). Between the trimmed V and J ends, which lost 1 base and 0 bases, there was a span of 8 bases. The CDR3 is made up of 15 amino acids.

Sampling was conducted from a patient treated with IRX-2 immunotherapy. The source is a human donor with breast cancer. The chain is built from TRBV27 and TRBJ2-3; the D gene is possibly TRBD1 (6 bases). The CDR3 spells CASSLWGPSTDTQYF. The CDR3 DNA follows: TGTGCCAGCAGTTTATGGGGGCCAAGCACAGATACGCAGTATTTT.